The clone carrying this T cell receptor beta chain came up a few times. Its matching antigen is unknown. This entry comes from a study of CD8 T cells in ankylosing spondylitis. The study's findings and limits: Significant enrichment of disease-linked clones was reported in matched ankylosing spondylitis synovial fluid. Apparently characteristic of ankylosing spondylitis blood was a TCR beta motif (about 8 highly homologous variants).

Each CDR3 protein gets one entry after TCRdb re-called the 5' RACE reads with MiXCR. The sample contains about 170,000 distinct CDR3 sequences, around 20% of which appear only once. With 1 base removed from V and 4 bases from J, the gap between germline ends came to 16 bases. CDR3 length: 16 residues. The germline V gene has CDR1 DFQATT and CDR2 SNEGSKA (reference sequence). Specimen: blood, either unsorted or a sorted T cell fraction (not recorded which). The chain combines TRBV20-1 with TRBJ2-2; possibly TRBD1 or TRBD2 for D (5 bases each). The receptor's source is a male donor with ankylosing spondylitis or in good health (not recorded which). This CDR3 reads CSARATGTEITGELFF. CDR3 DNA: TGCAGTGCTAGAGCGACCGGGACCGAAATCACCGGGGAGCTGTTTTTT.